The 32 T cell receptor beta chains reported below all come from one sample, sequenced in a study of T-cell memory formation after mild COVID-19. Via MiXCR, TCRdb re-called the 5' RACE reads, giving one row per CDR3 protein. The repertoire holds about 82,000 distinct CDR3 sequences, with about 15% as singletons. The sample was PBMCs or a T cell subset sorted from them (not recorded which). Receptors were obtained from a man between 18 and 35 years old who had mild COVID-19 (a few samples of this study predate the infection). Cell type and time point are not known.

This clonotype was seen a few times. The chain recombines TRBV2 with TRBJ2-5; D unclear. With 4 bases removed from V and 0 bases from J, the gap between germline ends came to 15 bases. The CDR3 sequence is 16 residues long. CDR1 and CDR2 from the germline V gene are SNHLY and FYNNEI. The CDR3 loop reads CASSGTDHLYQETQYF. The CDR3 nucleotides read TGTGCCAGCAGTGGTACGGACCACCTCTACCAAGAGACCCAGTACTTC. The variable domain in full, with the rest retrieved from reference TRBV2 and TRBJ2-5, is EPEVTQTPSHQVTQMGQEVILRCVPISNHLYFYWYRQILGQKVEFLVSFYNNEISEKSEIFDDQFSVERPDGSNFTLKIRSTKLEDSAMYFCASSGTDHLYQETQYFGPGTRLLVL.

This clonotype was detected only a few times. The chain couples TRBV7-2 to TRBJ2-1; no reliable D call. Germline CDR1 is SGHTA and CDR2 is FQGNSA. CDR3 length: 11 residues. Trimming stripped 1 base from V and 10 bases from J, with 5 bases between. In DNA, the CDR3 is TGTGCCAGCAGCTTAGGACGCGAGCAGTTCTTC. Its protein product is CASSLGREQFF.

CDR3 loop: CASRWDDRDRDHSPNNSPLHF. The CDR3, as DNA: TGTGCAAGTCGCTGGGATGACCGGGACAGGGACCACTCACCCAATAATTCACCCCTCCACTTT. The chain employs TRBV12-2 and TRBJ1-6; the tabulated D call, TRBD1, remains unverified against the DNA. TRBV12-2 is a pseudogene segment. CDR3 length: 21 amino acids.

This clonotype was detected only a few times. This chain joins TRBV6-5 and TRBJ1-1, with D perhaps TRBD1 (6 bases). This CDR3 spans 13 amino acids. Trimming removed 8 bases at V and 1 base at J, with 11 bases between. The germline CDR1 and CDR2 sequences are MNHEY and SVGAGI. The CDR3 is CASLDRSNTEAFF. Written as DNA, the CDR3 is TGTGCCAGCCTTGACAGGTCGAACACTGAAGCTTTCTTT.

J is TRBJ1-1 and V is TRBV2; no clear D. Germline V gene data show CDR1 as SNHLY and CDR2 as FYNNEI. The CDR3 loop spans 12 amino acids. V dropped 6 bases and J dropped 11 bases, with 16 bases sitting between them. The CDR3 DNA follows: TGTGCCAGCAGGGCCACGAGGCCTCACGCTTTCTTT. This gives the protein CASRATRPHAFF.

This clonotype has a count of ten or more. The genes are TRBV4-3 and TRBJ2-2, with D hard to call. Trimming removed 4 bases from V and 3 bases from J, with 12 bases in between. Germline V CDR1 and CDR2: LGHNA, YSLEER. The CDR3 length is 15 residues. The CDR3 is CASSPLGSYTGELFF. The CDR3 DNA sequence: TGCGCCAGCAGCCCTCTCGGCAGTTACACCGGGGAGCTGTTTTTT.

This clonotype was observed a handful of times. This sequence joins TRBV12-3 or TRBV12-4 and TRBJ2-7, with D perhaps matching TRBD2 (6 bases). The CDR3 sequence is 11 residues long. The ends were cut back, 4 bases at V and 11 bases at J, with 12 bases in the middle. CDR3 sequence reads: CASSSGLPEYF. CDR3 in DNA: TGTGCCAGCAGTTCAGGACTACCGGAGTACTTC.

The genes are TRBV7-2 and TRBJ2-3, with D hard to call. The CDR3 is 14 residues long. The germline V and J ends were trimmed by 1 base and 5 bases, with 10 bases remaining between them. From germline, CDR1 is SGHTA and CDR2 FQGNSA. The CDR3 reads CASSLGAVGDTQYF. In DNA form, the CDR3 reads TGTGCCAGCAGCTTAGGGGCCGTAGGAGATACGCAGTATTTT. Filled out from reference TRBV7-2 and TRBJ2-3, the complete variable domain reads GAGVSQSPSNKVTEKGKDVELRCDPISGHTALYWYRQSLGQGLEFLIYFQGNSAPDKSGLPSDRFSAERTGGSVSTLTIQRTQQEDSAVYLCASSLGAVGDTQYFGPGTRLTVL.

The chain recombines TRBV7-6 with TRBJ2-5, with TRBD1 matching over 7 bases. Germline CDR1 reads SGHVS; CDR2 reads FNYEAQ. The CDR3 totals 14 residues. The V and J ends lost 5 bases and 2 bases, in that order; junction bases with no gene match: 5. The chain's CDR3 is CASSLTGEQETQYF. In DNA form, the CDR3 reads TGTGCCAGCAGCCTCACAGGGGAGCAAGAGACCCAGTACTTC. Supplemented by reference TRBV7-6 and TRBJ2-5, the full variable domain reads GAGVSQSPRYKVTKRGQDVALRCDPISGHVSLYWYRQALGQGPEFLTYFNYEAQQDKSGLPNDRFSAERPEGSISTLTIQRTEQRDSAMYRCASSLTGEQETQYFGPGTRLLVL.

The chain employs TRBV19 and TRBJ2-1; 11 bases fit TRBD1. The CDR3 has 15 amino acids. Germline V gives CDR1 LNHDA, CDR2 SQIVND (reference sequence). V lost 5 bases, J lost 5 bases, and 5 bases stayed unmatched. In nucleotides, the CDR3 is TGTGCCAGTAGTGTGGACAGGGGGCTCAACAATGAGCAGTTCTTC. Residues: CASSVDRGLNNEQFF.

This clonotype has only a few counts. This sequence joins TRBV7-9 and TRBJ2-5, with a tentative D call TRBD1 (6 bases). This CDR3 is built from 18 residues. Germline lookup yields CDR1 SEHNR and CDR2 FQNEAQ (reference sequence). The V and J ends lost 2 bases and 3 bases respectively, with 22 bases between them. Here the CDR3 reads CASSLTRPGHRKEETQYF. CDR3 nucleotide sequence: TGTGCCAGCAGCTTAACTAGACCGGGACACCGAAAAGAAGAGACCCAGTACTTC.

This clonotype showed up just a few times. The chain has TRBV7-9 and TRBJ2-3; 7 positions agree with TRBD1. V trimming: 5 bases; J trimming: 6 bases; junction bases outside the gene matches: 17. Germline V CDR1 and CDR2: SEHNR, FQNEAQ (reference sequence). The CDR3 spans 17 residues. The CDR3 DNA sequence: TGTGCCAGCAGCCCACCCCGCCAGGACAGGCCCTCTGATACGCAGTATTTT. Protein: CASSPPRQDRPSDTQYF. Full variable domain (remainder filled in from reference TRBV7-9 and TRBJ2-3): DTGVSQNPRHKITKRGQNVTFRCDPISEHNRLYWYRQTLGQGPEFLTYFQNEAQLEKSRLLSDRFSAERPKGSFSTLEIQRTEQGDSAMYLCASSPPRQDRPSDTQYFGPGTRLTVL.

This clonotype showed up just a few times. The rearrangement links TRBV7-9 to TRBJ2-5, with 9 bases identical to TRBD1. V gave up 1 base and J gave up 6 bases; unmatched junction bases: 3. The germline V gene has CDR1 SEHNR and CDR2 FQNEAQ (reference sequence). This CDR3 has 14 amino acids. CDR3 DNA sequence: TGTGCCAGCAGCTTAGGGGACAGGGCAAAGACCCAGTACTTC. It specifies CASSLGDRAKTQYF.

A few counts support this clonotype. CDR3 sequence (DNA): TGTGCTAGTGGTTTGCTGGGCGCCCAGTACGAGCAGTACGTC. Translated, it gives CASGLLGAQYEQYV. The rearrangement links TRBV12-5 to TRBJ2-7; no reliable D call. CDR3 length equals 14 residues. V was clipped by 2 bases and J by 4 bases, with 12 bases between them. CDR1 is LGHNT and CDR2 is FRNRAP in the germline V gene.

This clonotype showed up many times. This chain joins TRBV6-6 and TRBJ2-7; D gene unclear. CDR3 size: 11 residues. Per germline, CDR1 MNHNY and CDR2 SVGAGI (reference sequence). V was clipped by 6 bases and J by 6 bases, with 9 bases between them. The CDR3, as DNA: TGTGCCAGCAGCCTCGGTGGCGAGCAGTACGTC. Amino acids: CASSLGGEQYV.

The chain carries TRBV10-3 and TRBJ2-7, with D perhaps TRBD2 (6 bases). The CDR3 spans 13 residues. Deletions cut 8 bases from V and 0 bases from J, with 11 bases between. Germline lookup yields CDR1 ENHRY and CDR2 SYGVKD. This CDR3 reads CAIGGADSYEQYF. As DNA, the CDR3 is TGTGCCATCGGAGGGGCCGACTCCTACGAGCAGTACTTC.

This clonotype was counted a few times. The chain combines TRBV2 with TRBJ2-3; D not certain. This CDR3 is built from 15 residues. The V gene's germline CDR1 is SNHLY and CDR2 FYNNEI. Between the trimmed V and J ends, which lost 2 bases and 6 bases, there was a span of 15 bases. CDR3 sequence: CASSERTTPLDTQYF. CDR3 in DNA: TGTGCCAGCAGTGAACGCACTACCCCTCTGGATACGCAGTATTTT.

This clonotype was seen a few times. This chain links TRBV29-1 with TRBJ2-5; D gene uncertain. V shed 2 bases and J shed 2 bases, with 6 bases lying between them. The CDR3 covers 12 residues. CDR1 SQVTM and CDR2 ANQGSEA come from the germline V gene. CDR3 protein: CSVEKLQETQYF. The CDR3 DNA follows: TGCAGCGTTGAAAAACTTCAAGAGACCCAGTACTTC. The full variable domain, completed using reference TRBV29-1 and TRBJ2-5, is SAVISQKPSRDICQRGTSLTIQCQVDSQVTMMFWYRQQPGQSLTLIATANQGSEATYESGFVIDKFPISRPNLTFSTLTVSNMSPEDSSIYLCSVEKLQETQYFGPGTRLLVL.

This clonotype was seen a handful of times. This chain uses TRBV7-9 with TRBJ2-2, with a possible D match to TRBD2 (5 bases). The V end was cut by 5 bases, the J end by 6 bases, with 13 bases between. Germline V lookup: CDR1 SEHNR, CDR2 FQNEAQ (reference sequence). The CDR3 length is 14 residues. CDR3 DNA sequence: TGTGCCAGCAGCCATAGGCTAGCCGCCGGGGAGCTGTTTTTT. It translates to CASSHRLAAGELFF. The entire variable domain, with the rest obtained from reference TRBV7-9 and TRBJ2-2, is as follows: DTGVSQNPRHKITKRGQNVTFRCDPISEHNRLYWYRQTLGQGPEFLTYFQNEAQLEKSRLLSDRFSAERPKGSFSTLEIQRTEQGDSAMYLCASSHRLAAGELFFGEGSRLTVL.

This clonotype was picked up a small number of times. CDR3: CASSPTGTSQETQYF. CDR3 sequence (DNA): TGTGCCAGCAGTCCTACTGGGACTAGTCAAGAGACCCAGTACTTC. This chain uses TRBV12-3 or TRBV12-4 with TRBJ2-5, with TRBD2 matching 8 bases. CDR3 length: 15 residues. Germline trimming cut 5 bases from V and 2 bases from J; bases unmatched to any gene: 7.

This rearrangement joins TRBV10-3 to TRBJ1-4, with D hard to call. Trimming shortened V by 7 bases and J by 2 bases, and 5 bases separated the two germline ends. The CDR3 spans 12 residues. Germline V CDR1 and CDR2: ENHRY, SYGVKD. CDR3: CAIKDTNEKLFF. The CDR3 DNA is TGTGCCATCAAAGATACTAATGAAAAACTGTTTTTT.

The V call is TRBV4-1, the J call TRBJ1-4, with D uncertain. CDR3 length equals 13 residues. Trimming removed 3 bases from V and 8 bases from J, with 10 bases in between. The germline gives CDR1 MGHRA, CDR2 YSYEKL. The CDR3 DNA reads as TGCGCCAGCAGCCAGGTGTCGGGCGAAAAACTGTTTTTT. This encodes CASSQVSGEKLFF.

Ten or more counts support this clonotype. DNA for the CDR3: TGCGCCAGCAGCTTGGCCCCGATAGCGGGAGGCTCCTACAATGAGCAGTTCTTC. It yields the protein CASSLAPIAGGSYNEQFF. The V and J genes are TRBV5-1 and TRBJ2-1, with 10 bases lining up with TRBD2. V was pared by 0 bases and J by 0 bases, with 6 bases of the junction left unmatched. The V gene's germline CDR1 is SGHRS and CDR2 YFSETQ. This CDR3 contains 18 residues.

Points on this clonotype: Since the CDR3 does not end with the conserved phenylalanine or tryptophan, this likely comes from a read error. The CDR3 here is CASSSGPWWALHL. The DNA of the CDR3 is TGTGCCAGCAGTTCGGGACCCTGGTGGGCCCTCCACCTT. The chain joins TRBV6-5 to TRBJ1-6, with a weak D call TRBD1 (5 bases). Trimming took 4 bases from V and 14 from J, leaving 15 bases between them. Germline V CDR1 and CDR2: MNHEY, SVGAGI. The CDR3 contains 13 residues.

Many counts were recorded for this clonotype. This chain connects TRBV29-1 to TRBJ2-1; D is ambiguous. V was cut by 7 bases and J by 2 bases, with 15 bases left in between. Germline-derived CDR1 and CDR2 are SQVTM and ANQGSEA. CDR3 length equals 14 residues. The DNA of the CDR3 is TGCAGCGGTTCCGGGTCAAACGCCTACAATGAGCAGTTCTTC. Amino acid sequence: CSGSGSNAYNEQFF.

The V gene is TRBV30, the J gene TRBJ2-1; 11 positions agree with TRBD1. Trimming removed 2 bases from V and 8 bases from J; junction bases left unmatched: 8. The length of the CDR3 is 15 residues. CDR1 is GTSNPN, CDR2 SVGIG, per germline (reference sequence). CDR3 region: CAWSPGTGGSDEQFF. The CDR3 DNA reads TGTGCCTGGAGTCCGGGGACAGGGGGTTCGGATGAGCAGTTCTTC.

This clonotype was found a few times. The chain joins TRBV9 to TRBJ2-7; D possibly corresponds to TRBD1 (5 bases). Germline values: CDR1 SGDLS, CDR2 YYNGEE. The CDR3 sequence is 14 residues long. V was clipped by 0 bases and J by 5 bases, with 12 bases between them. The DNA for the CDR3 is TGTGCCAGCAGCGTAGTTGCAGGGTTCGACGAGCAGTACTTC. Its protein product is CASSVVAGFDEQYF.

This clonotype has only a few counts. The CDR3 sequence is CASSLWRAVEDTQYF. The CDR3 nucleotides are TGCGCCAGCAGCCTCTGGCGGGCGGTGGAAGATACGCAGTATTTT. V usage is TRBV4-3 and J usage is TRBJ2-3; a possible D gene is TRBD2 (5 bases). V was cut by 4 bases and J by 5 bases, with 16 bases left in between. Germline V gives CDR1 LGHNA, CDR2 YSLEER. CDR3 length: 15 amino acids.

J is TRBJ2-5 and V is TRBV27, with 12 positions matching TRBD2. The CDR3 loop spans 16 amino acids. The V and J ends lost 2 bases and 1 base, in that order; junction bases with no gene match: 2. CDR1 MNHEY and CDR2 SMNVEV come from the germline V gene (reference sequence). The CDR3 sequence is CASSLGLAGPQETQYF. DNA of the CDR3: TGTGCCAGCAGTTTAGGACTAGCGGGGCCCCAAGAGACCCAGTACTTC.

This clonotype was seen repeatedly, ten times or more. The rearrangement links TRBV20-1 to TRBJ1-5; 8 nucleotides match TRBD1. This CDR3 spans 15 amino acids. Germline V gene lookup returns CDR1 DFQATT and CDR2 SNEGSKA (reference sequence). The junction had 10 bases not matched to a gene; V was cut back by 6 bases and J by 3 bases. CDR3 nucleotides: TGCAGTGCGTACCCCGAGACAGGGGTCAATCAGCCCCAGCATTTT. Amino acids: CSAYPETGVNQPQHF.

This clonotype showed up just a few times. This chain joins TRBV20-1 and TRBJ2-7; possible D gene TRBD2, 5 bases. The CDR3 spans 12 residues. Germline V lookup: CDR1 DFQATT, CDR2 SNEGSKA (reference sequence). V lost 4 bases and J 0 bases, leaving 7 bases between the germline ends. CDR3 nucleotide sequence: TGCAGTGCTAAGGAGGACTCCTACGAGCAGTACTTC. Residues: CSAKEDSYEQYF.

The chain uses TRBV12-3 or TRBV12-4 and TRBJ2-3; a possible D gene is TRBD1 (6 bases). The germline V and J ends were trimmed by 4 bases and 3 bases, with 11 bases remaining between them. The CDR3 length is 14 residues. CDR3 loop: CASSSEGETDTQYF. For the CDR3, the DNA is TGTGCCAGCAGTTCCGAGGGGGAAACAGATACGCAGTATTTT.